This passage covers 28 T cell receptor beta chains from one sample sequenced in a study of cytomegalovirus exposure and HLA in healthy donors. Here immunoSEQ multiplex PCR was the method, and the copy in TCRdb shows in-frame clones only, minus some. Here the sample spans around 140,000 clones, 75% to 90% being singletons. Sequencing was done on a sample of PBMCs. The receptors shown here come from a woman younger than 35 in good health and CMV-seronegative.

The chain uses TRBV11-3 and TRBJ2-7; TRBD1 might be the D (6 bases). Germline CDR1 and CDR2: SGHNT and YENEEA. This CDR3 region has 13 residues. Trimming took 7 bases from V and 5 from J, leaving 15 bases between them. CDR3 amino acids: CASTGTGYNEQYF. CDR3 DNA sequence: TGTGCCAGCACGGGTACAGGGTACAACGAGCAGTACTTC.

The chain combines TRBV27 with TRBJ1-6; D perhaps matches TRBD1 (5 bases). Germline V CDR1 and CDR2: MNHEY, SMNVEV (reference sequence). The CDR3 is 15 residues long. The germline V and J ends were trimmed by 5 bases and 7 bases, with 15 bases remaining between them. CDR3 in DNA: TGTGCCAGCAGTCAAGGGGCGGATGGGAATTCACCCCTCCACTTT. The encoded protein is CASSQGADGNSPLHF.

The V call is TRBV5-8, the J call TRBJ2-3; perhaps TRBD1 as D (5 bases). Trimming removed 1 base from V and 3 bases from J, with 9 bases in between. The CDR3 runs 14 residues. Looked up from germline, CDR1 is SGHTS and CDR2 is YDEGEE. The chain's CDR3 is CASSLIAGTDTQYF. The DNA of the CDR3 is TGTGCCAGCAGCTTGATTGCAGGGACAGATACGCAGTATTTT.

DNA for the CDR3: TGTGCTAGTGGTTTGGATCTACAGGGCTCCCAGACCCAGTACTTC. This translates into CASGLDLQGSQTQYF. The chain links TRBV12-5 to TRBJ2-5; TRBD1 is a possible D gene (6 bases). The V end lost 1 base, the J end lost 6 bases, and 15 bases lay between the germline ends. Germline V lookup: CDR1 LGHNT, CDR2 FRNRAP. The CDR3 runs 15 residues.

The chain carries TRBV5-1 and TRBJ2-7; maybe TRBD1 (7 bases). Germline V gives CDR1 SGHRS, CDR2 YFSETQ. V lost 4 bases and J lost 5, with 16 bases in between. The CDR3 is 14 amino acids. In DNA form, the CDR3 reads TGCGCCAGCAGCGTGGAGGGGGCGCGTGACGAGCAGTACTTC. Amino acids: CASSVEGARDEQYF.

J is TRBJ2-1 and V is TRBV4-1; 9 nucleotides align to TRBD2. The CDR3 has 19 amino acids. Germline V gene lookup returns CDR1 MGHRA and CDR2 YSYEKL. J lost 4 bases, V lost 1 base, and 14 bases had no gene match. The chain's CDR3 is CASSQVPSRRGGLYNEQFF. CDR3 in DNA: TGCGCCAGCAGCCAAGTTCCCTCCCGGCGGGGGGGTTTATACAATGAGCAGTTCTTC.

The chain carries TRBV11-2 and TRBJ2-7, with TRBD1 matching over 12 bases. J was trimmed by 5 bases and V by 5 bases; bases with no gene match: 7. The germline gives CDR1 SGHAT, CDR2 FQNNGV. This CDR3 has 15 amino acids. The CDR3 region is CASSASGTGGHEQYF. For the CDR3, the DNA is TGTGCCAGCAGCGCCTCCGGGACAGGGGGCCACGAGCAGTACTTC.

The chain is built from TRBV28 and TRBJ1-2; D is unresolved. With 2 bases removed from V and 4 bases from J, the gap between germline ends came to 11 bases. The CDR3 extends over 14 amino acids. CDR1 MDHEN and CDR2 SYDVKM come from the germline V gene. CDR3 sequence reads: CASSLREHLYGYTF. The DNA of the CDR3 is TGTGCCAGCAGTTTACGTGAACATCTCTATGGCTACACCTTC.

V gene TRBV6-5 combines with J gene TRBJ1-5, with TRBD1 identical over 8 bases. The CDR3 totals 14 residues. Trimming removed 5 bases from V and 6 bases from J; junction bases left unmatched: 6. Germline V gene data show CDR1 as MNHEY and CDR2 as SVGAGI. CDR3 sequence (DNA): TGTGCCAGCAGTCCCGGGACAGGCGGTCAGCCCCAGCATTTT. Translated, it gives CASSPGTGGQPQHF.

The chain links TRBV13 to TRBJ2-2; no firm D call. The germline V and J ends were trimmed by 5 bases and 5 bases, with 15 bases remaining between them. CDR1 and CDR2 from the germline V gene are PRHDT and FYEKMQ (reference sequence). The length of the CDR3 is 15 residues. Here the CDR3 reads CASSPTVDWTGELFF. CDR3 DNA: TGTGCCAGCAGCCCCACGGTCGATTGGACCGGGGAGCTGTTTTTT.

This CDR3 reads CASRPDRGTAEAFF. CDR3 DNA: TGTGCCAGCAGGCCCGACAGGGGGACCGCTGAAGCTTTCTTT. The chain recombines TRBV27 with TRBJ1-1; 9 nucleotides agree with TRBD1. V was pared by 6 bases and J by 6 bases, with 8 bases of the junction left unmatched. The CDR3 sequence is 14 residues long. From germline, CDR1 is MNHEY and CDR2 SMNVEV (reference sequence).

V is TRBV5-1 and J is TRBJ2-5; tentative D call: TRBD2 (5 bases). The V and J ends lost 2 bases and 5 bases respectively, with 10 bases between them. CDR3 length: 13 residues. CDR1 is SGHRS and CDR2 is YFSETQ in the germline V gene. The CDR3 spells CASSLWAGETQYF. Written as DNA, the CDR3 is TGCGCCAGCAGCTTATGGGCGGGCGAGACCCAGTACTTC.

V and J are TRBV18 and TRBJ1-1; D may be TRBD1 (6 bases). V lost 2 bases to trimming and J lost 0 bases, with 10 bases between them. The CDR3 extends over 15 amino acids. Germline V lookup: CDR1 KGHSH, CDR2 LQKENI. CDR3 in amino acids: CASSPGQLMNTEAFF. As DNA, the CDR3 is TGTGCCAGCTCACCAGGACAGCTGATGAACACTGAAGCTTTCTTT.

This chain joins TRBV5-1 and TRBJ2-5; TRBD2 might be the D (5 bases). Trimming took 1 base from V and 5 from J, leaving 9 bases between them. CDR3 length: 13 amino acids. Germline CDR1 is SGHRS and CDR2 is YFSETQ. The CDR3 is CASSLLGGETQYF. DNA of the CDR3: TGCGCCAGCAGCTTGCTGGGCGGGGAGACCCAGTACTTC.

The J gene is TRBJ1-5, the V gene TRBV5-6; D may be TRBD1 (5 bases). Per the germline V gene, CDR1 is SGHDT and CDR2 is YYEEEE. V was clipped by 1 base and J by 9 bases, with 8 bases between them. CDR3 length: 12 amino acids. CDR3 region: CASSLLGGPQHF. The CDR3 DNA reads as TGTGCCAGCAGCTTGTTGGGGGGGCCCCAGCATTTT. Based on the CDR3 plus reference TRBV5-6 and TRBJ1-5, the full variable domain is DAGVTQSPTHLIKTRGQQVTLRCSPKSGHDTVSWYQQALGQGPQFIFQYYEEEERQRGNFPDRFSGHQFPNYSSELNVNALLLGDSALYLCASSLLGGPQHFGDGTRLSIL.

The V gene is TRBV14, the J gene TRBJ2-7, with a tentative D call TRBD1 (5 bases). The germline V gene has CDR1 SGHDN and CDR2 FVKESK. The CDR3 spans 15 residues. V was clipped by 1 base and J by 6 bases, with 16 bases between them. CDR3 residues: CASSQAISRVGEQYF. CDR3 sequence (DNA): TGTGCCAGCAGCCAAGCTATATCCAGGGTCGGCGAGCAGTACTTC. The whole variable domain, filled in from reference TRBV14 and TRBJ2-7, reads EAGVTQFPSHSVIEKGQTVTLRCDPISGHDNLYWYRRVMGKEIKFLLHFVKESKQDESGMPNNRFLAERTGGTYSTLKVQPAELEDSGVYFCASSQAISRVGEQYFGPGTRLTVT.

The genes are TRBV7-3 and TRBJ1-2; TRBD1 is a possible D gene (5 bases). Trimming cost V 2 bases and J 4 bases, with 14 bases left between them. Germline V gene lookup returns CDR1 SGHTA and CDR2 FQGTGA. The CDR3 length is 15 residues. CDR3 loop: CASSLGRAEGYGYTF. For the CDR3, the DNA is TGTGCCAGCAGCTTAGGCAGGGCAGAAGGCTATGGCTACACCTTC.

J is TRBJ1-5 and V is TRBV6-5; no clear D. The CDR3 runs to 14 residues. Germline CDR1 MNHEY, CDR2 SVGAGI. Trimming stripped 0 bases from V and 7 bases from J, with 10 bases between. This CDR3 reads CASSYSTGEQPQHF. CDR3 DNA: TGTGCCAGCAGTTACTCGACGGGTGAACAGCCCCAGCATTTT.

The chain joins TRBV9 to TRBJ1-1; the D gene is possibly TRBD1 (6 bases). CDR3 length equals 16 residues. Trimming took 3 bases from V and 1 from J, leaving 16 bases between them. The V gene's germline CDR1 is SGDLS and CDR2 YYNGEE. CDR3 DNA: TGTGCCAGCAGCGCCGGGCCGGGACAATGGAACACTGAAGCTTTCTTT. It yields the protein CASSAGPGQWNTEAFF.

The V and J genes are TRBV12-5 and TRBJ2-1, with 8 positions matching TRBD2. J gave up 13 bases and V 0 bases, and 5 bases lay outside the gene matches. The CDR3 loop spans 13 amino acids. Germline V CDR1 and CDR2: LGHNT, FRNRAP. CDR3: CASGLVVGGDQFF. The CDR3 nucleotides are TGTGCTAGTGGTTTGGTAGTCGGGGGGGATCAGTTCTTC.

This chain connects TRBV6-5 to TRBJ2-7; 9 bases are a match to TRBD2. The CDR3 contains 14 residues. Losses at the gene ends were 8 bases for V and 6 bases for J; bases not matched to a gene: 11. Germline loops: CDR1 MNHEY, CDR2 SVGAGI. The CDR3 sequence: CASGGGIAGAEQYF. DNA for the CDR3: TGTGCCAGCGGTGGTGGAATAGCGGGGGCCGAGCAGTACTTC.

The chain combines TRBV5-1 with TRBJ2-1; 8 bases line up with TRBD2. J was trimmed by 5 bases and V by 0 bases; bases with no gene match: 10. Germline V lookup: CDR1 SGHRS, CDR2 YFSETQ. The CDR3 sequence is 17 residues long. The CDR3 here is CASSLAPLSGGNNEQFF. CDR3 nucleotides: TGCGCCAGCAGCTTGGCCCCATTAAGCGGGGGAAACAATGAGCAGTTCTTC. The entire variable domain, with the rest obtained from reference TRBV5-1 and TRBJ2-1, is as follows: KAGVTQTPRYLIKTRGQQVTLSCSPISGHRSVSWYQQTPGQGLQFLFEYFSETQRNKGNFPGRFSGRQFSNSRSEMNVSTLELGDSALYLCASSLAPLSGGNNEQFFGPGTRLTVL.

V gene TRBV5-1 combines with J gene TRBJ2-1; 9 nucleotides align to TRBD2. The V segment lost 5 bases and the J segment 6 bases; nucleotides outside the gene matches: 9. Germline CDR1 and CDR2: SGHRS and YFSETQ. The CDR3 is 15 residues long. The CDR3 sequence is CASRPEGGGVNEQFF. In nucleotides, the CDR3 is TGCGCCAGCAGACCCGAGGGCGGGGGGGTCAATGAGCAGTTCTTC.

V usage is TRBV9 and J usage is TRBJ2-2; D is unresolved. Trimming took 1 base from V and 5 from J, leaving 3 bases between them. The CDR3 consists of 12 residues. CDR1 and CDR2 (germline): SGDLS, YYNGEE. CDR3 residues: CASSVQTGELFF. The DNA of the CDR3 is TGTGCCAGCAGCGTACAAACCGGGGAGCTGTTTTTT.

The J gene is TRBJ1-1, the V gene TRBV2; D possibly corresponds to TRBD1 (5 bases). CDR3 length: 12 amino acids. Per germline, CDR1 SNHLY and CDR2 FYNNEI. Trimming removed 4 bases at V and 7 bases at J, with 10 bases between. The CDR3 reads CASSVGAGEAFF. DNA of the CDR3: TGTGCCAGCAGTGTTGGGGCCGGTGAAGCTTTCTTT. Full variable domain (missing parts from reference TRBV2 and TRBJ1-1): EPEVTQTPSHQVTQMGQEVILRCVPISNHLYFYWYRQILGQKVEFLVSFYNNEISEKSEIFDDQFSVERPDGSNFTLKIRSTKLEDSAMYFCASSVGAGEAFFGQGTRLTVV.

The V gene is TRBV5-6, the J gene TRBJ1-1; TRBD1 matches at 9 bases. Looked up from germline, CDR1 is SGHDT and CDR2 is YYEEEE. The CDR3 is 14 residues long. V was clipped by 3 bases and J by 6 bases; unmatched bases: 6. CDR3 protein: CASSWDRAVAEAFF. The DNA for the CDR3 is TGTGCCAGCAGCTGGGACAGGGCCGTCGCTGAAGCTTTCTTT.

The chain carries TRBV5-8 and TRBJ2-3; TRBD2 is a possible D gene (5 bases). Trimming left V 4 bases short and J 4 bases short, with 22 bases between. Germline lookup yields CDR1 SGHTS and CDR2 YDEGEE. This CDR3 is 17 amino acids long. CDR3 DNA sequence: TGTGCCAGCAGCCCTGGTAACTACCGTGGAGGCGCAGATACGCAGTATTTT. Translating it yields CASSPGNYRGGADTQYF.

The chain links TRBV11-2 to TRBJ2-7, with 8 nucleotides matching TRBD1. Germline-derived CDR1 and CDR2 are SGHAT and FQNNGV. The CDR3 runs 15 residues. V trimming: 1 base; J trimming: 3 bases; junction bases outside the gene matches: 5. The CDR3: CASSLVGTGRYEQYF. CDR3 sequence (DNA): TGTGCCAGCAGCTTAGTAGGGACAGGTCGCTACGAGCAGTACTTC. Supplemented by reference TRBV11-2 and TRBJ2-7, the full variable domain reads EAGVAQSPRYKIIEKRQSVAFWCNPISGHATLYWYQQILGQGPKLLIQFQNNGVVDDSQLPKDRFSAERLKGVDSTLKIQPAKLEDSAVYLCASSLVGTGRYEQYFGPGTRLTVT.